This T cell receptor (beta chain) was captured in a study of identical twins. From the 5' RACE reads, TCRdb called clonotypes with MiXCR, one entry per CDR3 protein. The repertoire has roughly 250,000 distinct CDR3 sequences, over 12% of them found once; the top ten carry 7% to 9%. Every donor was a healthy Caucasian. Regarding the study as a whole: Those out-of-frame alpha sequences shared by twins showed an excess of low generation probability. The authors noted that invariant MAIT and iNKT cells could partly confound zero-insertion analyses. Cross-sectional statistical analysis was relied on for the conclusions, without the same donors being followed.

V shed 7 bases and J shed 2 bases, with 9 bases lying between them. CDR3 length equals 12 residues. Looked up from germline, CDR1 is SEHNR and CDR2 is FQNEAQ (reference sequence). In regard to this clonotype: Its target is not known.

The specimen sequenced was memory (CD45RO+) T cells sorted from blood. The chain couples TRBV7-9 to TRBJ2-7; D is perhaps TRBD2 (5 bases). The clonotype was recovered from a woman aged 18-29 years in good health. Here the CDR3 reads CASIGITYEQYF. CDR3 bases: TGTGCCAGCATCGGGATCACCTACGAGCAGTACTTC. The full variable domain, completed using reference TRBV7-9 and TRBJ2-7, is DTGVSQNPRHKITKRGQNVTFRCDPISEHNRLYWYRQTLGQGPEFLTYFQNEAQLEKSRLLSDRFSAERPKGSFSTLEIQRTEQGDSAMYLCASIGITYEQYFGPGTRLTVT.